The 6 T cell receptor beta chains reported below all come from one sample, sequenced in a study of chemoradiotherapy in HPV16-positive cancers. The table came from immunoSEQ multiplex PCR; TCRdb's copy has only in-frame clones and leaves some out. This sample has approximately 12,000 clones, with 63% found just once. The sample was collected from a patient who underwent chemoradiotherapy. Every receptor here comes from a human donor with HPV-associated anogenital cancer.

The V call is TRBV5-4, the J call TRBJ1-2; no clear D gene. Germline V lookup: CDR1 SGHNT, CDR2 YYREEE (reference sequence). V was pared by 1 base and J by 1 base, with 8 bases between. This CDR3 region has 14 residues. CDR3 nucleotides: TGTGCCAGCAGCTTGAGTGTAGATAACTATGGCTACACCTTC. Its protein product is CASSLSVDNYGYTF.

This clone turned up a few times. The chain recombines TRBV2 with TRBJ2-5, with D unresolved. The CDR3 has 11 residues. Germline-derived CDR1 and CDR2 are SNHLY and FYNNEI. V lost 8 bases to trimming and J lost 7 bases, with 11 bases between them. The CDR3 nucleotides read TGTGCCAGCGAGGTGGGTGCGACCCAGTACTTC. Encoded protein: CASEVGATQYF.

The chain recombines TRBV4-1 with TRBJ2-2, with D hard to call. Germline V gene sequence: CDR1 MGHRA, CDR2 YSYEKL. The CDR3 runs to 15 residues. V lost 4 bases and J lost 2, with 11 bases in between. CDR3 bases: TGCGCCAGCAGCCTCCTCGTCAGCAACACCGGGGAGCTGTTTTTT. Amino acid sequence: CASSLLVSNTGELFF.

This chain connects TRBV6-5 to TRBJ1-2, with a possible D match to TRBD1 (6 bases). CDR3 length equals 13 residues. The germline V and J ends were trimmed by 11 bases and 7 bases, with 20 bases remaining between them. CDR1 and CDR2 from the germline V gene are MNHEY and SVGAGI. CDR3 bases: TGTGCCTCGCAGGGGACCGCTTGGAGTGGCTACACCTTC. Protein sequence: CASQGTAWSGYTF.

The chain is built from TRBV2 and TRBJ2-5; no firm D call. Germline V gene lookup returns CDR1 SNHLY and CDR2 FYNNEI. This CDR3 comprises 15 residues. V dropped 6 bases and J dropped 5 bases, with 19 bases sitting between them. The CDR3 DNA follows: TGTGCCAGCAGGCCCTTCCTTAGGTCTTGGGAGACCCAGTACTTC. Translating gives CASRPFLRSWETQYF.

The chain has TRBV5-1 and TRBJ1-2; D possibly corresponds to TRBD1 (6 bases). The CDR3 contains 14 residues. Trimming removed 4 bases at V and 8 bases at J, with 18 bases between. The germline V gene encodes CDR1 SGHRS and CDR2 YFSETQ. The CDR3 region is CASSREGEVWGYTF. CDR3 in DNA: TGCGCCAGCAGCCGTGAGGGGGAAGTGTGGGGCTACACCTTC.